A single sample is the source of the 19 T cell receptor beta chains below, sequenced in a study of technical replicates of blood from several donors. The method was immunoSEQ multiplex PCR; TCRdb's version includes in-frame clones alone and lacks a portion of them. The sample lists tens of thousands of clones, around 94% occurring once. The sequenced material came from T cells isolated from PBMCs. The receptor set was obtained from a human donor in good health.

The chain is built from TRBV4-3 and TRBJ2-3; 7 nucleotides match TRBD1. The germline gives CDR1 LGHNA, CDR2 YSLEER. J was trimmed by 2 bases and V by 2 bases; bases with no gene match: 4. The CDR3 totals 15 residues. CDR3 residues: CASSQQTGNTDTQYF. CDR3 nucleotide sequence: TGCGCCAGCAGCCAACAGACAGGGAACACAGATACGCAGTATTTT.

V and J are TRBV4-1 and TRBJ2-7; D perhaps matches TRBD1 (5 bases). V was cut by 0 bases and J by 3 bases, with 15 bases left in between. Germline CDR1 reads MGHRA; CDR2 reads YSYEKL. CDR3 length equals 16 residues. CDR3 residues: CASSQDIRGAIYEQYF. The CDR3 DNA sequence: TGCGCCAGCAGCCAAGATATAAGGGGCGCTATCTACGAGCAGTACTTC.

The rearrangement uses TRBV7-6 and TRBJ1-1; unclear D gene. Looked up from germline, CDR1 is SGHVS and CDR2 is FNYEAQ. CDR3 length: 14 amino acids. The germline V and J ends were trimmed by 2 bases and 4 bases, with 11 bases remaining between them. DNA of the CDR3: TGTGCCAGCAGCTTAACAGTCCTCCTCACTGAAGCTTTCTTT. Translation: CASSLTVLLTEAFF.

The J gene is TRBJ2-3, the V gene TRBV29-1, with 7 bases matching TRBD1. Germline trimming cut 4 bases from V and 5 bases from J; bases unmatched to any gene: 3. The CDR3 is made up of 12 amino acids. Germline CDR1 and CDR2: SQVTM and ANQGSEA. CDR3 region: CSVVPGGDTQYF. DNA of the CDR3: TGCAGCGTTGTCCCAGGGGGAGATACGCAGTATTTT.

This clone was seen only once. The chain links TRBV28 to TRBJ2-7; no reliable D call. There are 14 residues in the CDR3. The V end lost 6 bases, the J end lost 5 bases, and 17 bases lay between the germline ends. Per germline, CDR1 MDHEN and CDR2 SYDVKM. This CDR3 is CASSPGFLSNEQYF. CDR3 in DNA: TGTGCCAGCAGCCCCGGGTTCCTGAGTAACGAGCAGTACTTC.

The chain recombines TRBV30 with TRBJ2-5; TRBD1 agrees at 8 bases. Germline V lookup: CDR1 GTSNPN, CDR2 SVGIG (reference sequence). The V segment lost 7 bases and the J segment 2 bases; nucleotides outside the gene matches: 6. The CDR3 is 13 residues long. The DNA of the CDR3 is TGTGCCTATGGGACAGGCTTTCAAGAGACCCAGTACTTC. Translation gives CAYGTGFQETQYF.

The rearrangement joins TRBV4-3 to TRBJ2-4, with TRBD2 identical over 8 bases. V shed 0 bases and J 3 bases; nucleotides not matched to a gene: 7. Germline CDR1 reads LGHNA; CDR2 reads YSLEER. The CDR3 sequence is 17 residues long. In DNA, the CDR3 is TGCGCCAGCAGCCAAGATAGGGTTAGCGGGGTCAAAAACATTCAGTACTTC. Amino acids: CASSQDRVSGVKNIQYF.

V gene TRBV7-2 combines with J gene TRBJ2-1, with 7 positions matching TRBD1. Per the germline V gene, CDR1 is SGHTA and CDR2 is FQGNSA. CDR3 length: 14 amino acids. After removal of 5 bases from V and 8 bases from J, the junction contained 9 bases not matched to a gene. CDR3 region: CASSPYRGYDEQFF. Written as DNA, the CDR3 is TGTGCCAGCAGCCCATACAGGGGTTACGATGAGCAGTTCTTC.

This rearrangement joins TRBV18 to TRBJ2-7; 13 positions match TRBD2. Germline V gene lookup returns CDR1 KGHSH and CDR2 LQKENI. Trimming removed 0 bases from V and 6 bases from J; junction bases left unmatched: 2. The CDR3 is 15 amino acids. The CDR3 sequence: CASSPPGLAGSEQYF. DNA of the CDR3: TGTGCCAGCTCACCACCGGGACTAGCGGGATCCGAGCAGTACTTC.

CDR3 in DNA: TGTGTCAGAAGCCCGACAGGGAATCAGCCCCAGCATTTT. It translates to CVRSPTGNQPQHF. This chain joins TRBV7-5 and TRBJ1-5; the table's D call of TRBD1 was not tested on the DNA. TRBV7-5 is an annotated pseudogene. The CDR3 loop spans 13 amino acids.

The V and J genes are TRBV6-6 and TRBJ2-6; the D is unclear. The V end was cut by 11 bases, the J end by 0 bases, with 11 bases between. The germline gives CDR1 MNHNY, CDR2 SVGAGI (reference sequence). This CDR3 has 14 amino acids. The CDR3 sequence: CAAESVSGANVLTF. The CDR3 DNA reads as TGTGCCGCAGAGAGCGTCTCTGGGGCCAACGTCCTGACTTTC.

This rearrangement joins TRBV19 to TRBJ1-4, with D uncertain. V was pared by 6 bases and J by 7 bases, with 9 bases between. CDR3 length: 12 amino acids. Germline CDR1 LNHDA, CDR2 SQIVND (reference sequence). CDR3 sequence (DNA): TGTGCCAGTAGGGATAGCCGTGAAAAACTGTTTTTT. This sequence encodes CASRDSREKLFF.

The V gene is TRBV5-4, the J gene TRBJ2-7; 8 bases map to TRBD2. V lost 3 bases, J lost 7 bases, and 12 bases stayed unmatched. This CDR3 is 15 amino acids long. Germline-derived CDR1 and CDR2 are SGHNT and YYREEE (reference sequence). The chain's CDR3 is CASSSPGLVSREQYF. CDR3 in DNA: TGTGCCAGCAGCTCCCCGGGACTAGTATCGCGGGAGCAGTACTTC.

The V and J genes are TRBV7-8 and TRBJ2-5; 11 bases map to TRBD1. The CDR3 extends over 16 amino acids. From germline, CDR1 is SGHVS and CDR2 FQNEAQ. The junction had 9 bases not matched to a gene; V was cut back by 4 bases and J by 5 bases. CDR3 bases: TGTGCCAGCAGCTCGGGCCGGGACAGGGGGTTCGAGACCCAGTACTTC. It codes for CASSSGRDRGFETQYF.

The chain joins TRBV4-3 to TRBJ1-5; D is undetermined. The CDR3 runs to 14 residues. The germline CDR1 and CDR2 sequences are LGHNA and YSLEER. V lost 4 bases and J 4 bases, leaving 11 bases between the germline ends. The CDR3 DNA follows: TGCGCCAGCAGCCTTAACTTAGATAATCAGCCCCAGCATTTT. Translation: CASSLNLDNQPQHF.

This clone was recorded once. The genes are TRBV11-2 and TRBJ1-2; D is perhaps TRBD1 (5 bases). Trimming shortened V by 3 bases and J by 3 bases, and 11 bases separated the two germline ends. This CDR3 has 14 amino acids. Germline V gives CDR1 SGHAT, CDR2 FQNNGV. The CDR3 loop is CASSFLGVHYGYTF. Here the CDR3 DNA reads TGTGCCAGCAGCTTCCTAGGGGTCCACTATGGCTACACCTTC. Full variable domain (rest looked up from reference TRBV11-2 and TRBJ1-2): EAGVAQSPRYKIIEKRQSVAFWCNPISGHATLYWYQQILGQGPKLLIQFQNNGVVDDSQLPKDRFSAERLKGVDSTLKIQPAKLEDSAVYLCASSFLGVHYGYTFGSGTRLTVV.

J is TRBJ2-2 and V is TRBV27, with D possibly matching TRBD2 (6 bases). CDR1 and CDR2 from the germline V gene are MNHEY and SMNVEV (reference sequence). V lost 3 bases and J lost 6, with 11 bases in between. CDR3 size: 14 residues. This CDR3 reads CASSFGGGSGELFF. The CDR3 coding sequence is TGTGCCAGCAGTTTTGGGGGAGGATCCGGGGAGCTGTTTTTT.

V usage is TRBV7-3 and J usage is TRBJ2-5; D perhaps matches TRBD1 (6 bases). The CDR3 has 15 amino acids. Germline-derived CDR1 and CDR2 are SGHTA and FQGTGA. V lost 1 base, J lost 2 bases, and 11 bases lay in between. CDR3 protein: CASSLIRGGQETQYF. The CDR3 coding sequence is TGTGCCAGCAGCTTAATTAGAGGGGGTCAAGAGACCCAGTACTTC.

The gene calls are TRBV5-6 and TRBJ1-2; D is unclear. Trimming cost V 4 bases and J 6 bases, with 22 bases left between them. The CDR3 consists of 16 residues. Germline lookup yields CDR1 SGHDT and CDR2 YYEEEE. The CDR3 reads CASSPTSSLKTDGYTF. The CDR3 bases are TGTGCCAGCAGCCCGACTTCGAGCCTTAAGACGGATGGCTACACCTTC.